This TCR beta chain appears in the sequencing data of a study of CD8+ T cells in alopecia areata. Findings and caveats of the study: Sequences from scalp samples also cover resident alphabeta T cells of normal skin.

A word on this clone: Its antigen is as yet unknown.

TCR sequencing used cDNA made by reverse transcription of extracted RNA. Sequencing was performed with immunoSEQ multiplex PCR; in TCRdb, only in-frame clones are kept and a portion is missing. This table has 150,000 to 190,000 clones, about 50% appearing once. The CDR3 covers 13 residues. CDR1 and CDR2 (germline): GTSNPN, SVGIG (reference sequence). Source: CD8+ T cells sorted from blood, taken at week 0. The sequence came from a human donor with alopecia areata. The chain carries TRBV30 and TRBJ2-1; 12 nucleotides line up with TRBD2. CDR3 bases: TGTGCTTCGGGACTAGCGGGCTACAATGAGCAGTTCTTC. Amino acids: CASGLAGYNEQFF.